The source of this T cell receptor (beta chain) is a study of lymphopenia after photon versus proton radiotherapy. Study results and limitations: Photon-treated patients lost naive T cells and TCR diversity; proton-treated stayed stable. Oligoclonal CD8+ Temra expansion after nadir drove photon patients' diversity drop.

CDR3 length equals 13 residues. V was pared by 0 bases and J by 1 base, with 4 bases between. The germline gives CDR1 SGHRS, CDR2 YFSETQ. Only in-frame clones appear in the TCRdb table, and some are missing; sequencing was by immunoSEQ multiplex PCR. Here the sample spans roughly 14,000 clones, about nine tenths being singletons. Concerning this clone: Its matching antigen is unknown.

The sequences come from peripheral blood, collected from a patient treated with proton-based radiotherapy. This chain joins TRBV5-1 and TRBJ1-1; D is unclear. The receptor was isolated from a man in his sixties or seventies with pancreatic cancer. CDR3 in DNA: TGCGCCAGCAGCTTGGGAAGGAACACTGAAGCTTTCTTT. This translates into CASSLGRNTEAFF.